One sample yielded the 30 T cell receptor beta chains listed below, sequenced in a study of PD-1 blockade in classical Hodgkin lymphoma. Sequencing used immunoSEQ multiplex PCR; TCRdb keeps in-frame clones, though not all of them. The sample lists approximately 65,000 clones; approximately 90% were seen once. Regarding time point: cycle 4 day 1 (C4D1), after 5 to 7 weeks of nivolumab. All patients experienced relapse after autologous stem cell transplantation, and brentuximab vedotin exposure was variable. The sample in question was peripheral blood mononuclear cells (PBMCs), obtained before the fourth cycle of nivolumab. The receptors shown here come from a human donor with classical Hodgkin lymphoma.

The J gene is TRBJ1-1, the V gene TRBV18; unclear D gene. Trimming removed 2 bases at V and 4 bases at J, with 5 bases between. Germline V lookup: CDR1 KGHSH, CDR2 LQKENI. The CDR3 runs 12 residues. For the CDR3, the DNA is TGTGCCAGCTCACCAGGAGTCACTGAAGCTTTCTTT. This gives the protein CASSPGVTEAFF.

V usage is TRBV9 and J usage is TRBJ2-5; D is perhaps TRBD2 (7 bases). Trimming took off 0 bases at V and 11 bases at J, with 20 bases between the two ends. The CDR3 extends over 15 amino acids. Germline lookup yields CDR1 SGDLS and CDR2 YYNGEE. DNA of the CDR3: TGTGCCAGCAGCGTAGGGGTGCTCGGGGGGACAAGACAGTACTTC. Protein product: CASSVGVLGGTRQYF.

DNA of the CDR3: TGTGCCAGCACCAATCCCTGGGGCGGACACTCCTACGAGCAGTACTTC. Its protein is CASTNPWGGHSYEQYF. The chain employs TRBV28 and TRBJ2-7, with D perhaps TRBD1 (5 bases). The germline V gene has CDR1 MDHEN and CDR2 SYDVKM. CDR3 size: 16 residues. Between the trimmed V and J ends, which lost 7 bases and 0 bases, there was a span of 19 bases. The entire variable domain, with the rest obtained from reference TRBV28 and TRBJ2-7, is as follows: DVKVTQSSRYLVKRTGEKVFLECVQDMDHENMFWYRQDPGLGLRLIYFSYDVKMKEKGDIPEGYSVSREKKERFSLILESASTNQTSMYLCASTNPWGGHSYEQYFGPGTRLTVT.

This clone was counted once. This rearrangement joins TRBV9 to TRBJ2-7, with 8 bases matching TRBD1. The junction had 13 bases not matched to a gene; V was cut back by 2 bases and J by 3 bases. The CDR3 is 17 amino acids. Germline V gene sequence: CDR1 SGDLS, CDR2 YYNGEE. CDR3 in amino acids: CASSVGVDRGGLYEQYF. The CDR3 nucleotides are TGTGCCAGCAGCGTGGGGGTTGACAGGGGCGGTCTCTACGAGCAGTACTTC. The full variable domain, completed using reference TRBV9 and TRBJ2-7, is DSGVTQTPKHLITATGQRVTLRCSPRSGDLSVYWYQQSLDQGLQFLIQYYNGEERAKGNILERFSAQQFPDLHSELNLSSLELGDSALYFCASSVGVDRGGLYEQYFGPGTRLTVT.

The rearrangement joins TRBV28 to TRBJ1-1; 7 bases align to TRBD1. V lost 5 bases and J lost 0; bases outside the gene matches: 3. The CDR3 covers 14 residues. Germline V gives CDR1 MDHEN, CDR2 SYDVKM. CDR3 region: CASSGQELNTEAFF. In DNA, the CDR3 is TGTGCCAGCAGTGGACAGGAACTGAACACTGAAGCTTTCTTT. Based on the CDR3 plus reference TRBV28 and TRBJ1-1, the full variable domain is DVKVTQSSRYLVKRTGEKVFLECVQDMDHENMFWYRQDPGLGLRLIYFSYDVKMKEKGDIPEGYSVSREKKERFSLILESASTNQTSMYLCASSGQELNTEAFFGQGTRLTVV.

In nucleotides, the CDR3 is TGTGCCAGCAGGACCGCAGGGGCTAGCGGAAAAGAGACCCAGTACTTC. As protein: CASRTAGASGKETQYF. J is TRBJ2-5 and V is TRBV11-2, with D possibly being TRBD2 (7 bases). Trimming removed 6 bases from V and 3 bases from J, with 20 bases in between. Germline values: CDR1 SGHAT, CDR2 FQNNGV. The CDR3 covers 16 residues.

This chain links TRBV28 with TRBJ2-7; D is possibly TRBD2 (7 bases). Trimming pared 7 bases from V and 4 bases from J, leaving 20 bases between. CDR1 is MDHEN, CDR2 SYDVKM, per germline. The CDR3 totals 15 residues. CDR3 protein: CASTAGGAGTYEQYF. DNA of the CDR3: TGTGCCAGCACCGCTGGGGGGGCGGGTACGTACGAGCAGTACTTC. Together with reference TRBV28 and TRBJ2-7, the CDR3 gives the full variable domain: DVKVTQSSRYLVKRTGEKVFLECVQDMDHENMFWYRQDPGLGLRLIYFSYDVKMKEKGDIPEGYSVSREKKERFSLILESASTNQTSMYLCASTAGGAGTYEQYFGPGTRLTVT.

The CDR3 region has the DNA TGTGCCAGCAGTTCGGAGCCACCCTACAATGAGCAGTTCTTC. Encoded protein: CASSSEPPYNEQFF. The chain carries TRBV27 and TRBJ2-1; D call uncertain. The V end lost 4 bases, the J end lost 2 bases, and 9 bases lay between the germline ends. CDR1 and CDR2 from the germline V gene are MNHEY and SMNVEV (reference sequence). The CDR3 covers 14 residues.

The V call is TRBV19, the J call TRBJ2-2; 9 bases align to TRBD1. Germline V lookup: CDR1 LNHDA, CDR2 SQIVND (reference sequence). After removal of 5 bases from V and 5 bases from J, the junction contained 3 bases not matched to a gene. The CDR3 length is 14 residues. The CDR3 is CASSGQGRTGELFF. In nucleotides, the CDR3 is TGTGCCAGTAGTGGACAGGGGAGGACCGGGGAGCTGTTTTTT.

As DNA, the CDR3 is TGTGCCAGCAGCCAGGGACAGGGCGCTGAAGCTTTCTTT. It translates to CASSQGQGAEAFF. The chain has TRBV6-5 and TRBJ1-1; 9 bases are shared with TRBD1. Germline V lookup: CDR1 MNHEY, CDR2 SVGAGI. The CDR3 runs 13 residues. Trimming removed 6 bases from V and 6 bases from J; junction bases left unmatched: 5.

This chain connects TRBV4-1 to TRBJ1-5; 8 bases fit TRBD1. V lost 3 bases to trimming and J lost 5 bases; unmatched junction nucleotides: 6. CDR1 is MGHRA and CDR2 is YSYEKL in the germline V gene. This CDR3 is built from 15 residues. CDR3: CASSHHAGGDQPQHF. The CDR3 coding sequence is TGCGCCAGCAGCCATCACGCAGGGGGCGATCAGCCCCAGCATTTT.

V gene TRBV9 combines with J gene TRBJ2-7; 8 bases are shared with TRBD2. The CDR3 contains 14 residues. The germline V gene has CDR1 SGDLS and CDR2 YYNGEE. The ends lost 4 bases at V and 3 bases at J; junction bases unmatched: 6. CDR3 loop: CASSPPGTSYEQYF. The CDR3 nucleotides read TGTGCCAGCAGCCCCCCCGGGACTAGCTACGAGCAGTACTTC.

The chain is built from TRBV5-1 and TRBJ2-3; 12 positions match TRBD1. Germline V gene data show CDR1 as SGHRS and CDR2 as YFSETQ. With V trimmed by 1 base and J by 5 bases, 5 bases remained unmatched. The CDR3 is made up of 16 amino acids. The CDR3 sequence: CASSLMGQGAVDTQYF. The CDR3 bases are TGCGCCAGCAGCTTGATGGGACAGGGGGCCGTAGATACGCAGTATTTT.

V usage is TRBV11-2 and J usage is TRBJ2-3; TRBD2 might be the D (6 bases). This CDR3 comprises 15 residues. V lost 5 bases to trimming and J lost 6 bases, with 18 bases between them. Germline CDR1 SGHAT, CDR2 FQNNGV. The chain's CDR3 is CASSHRDSRRDTQYF. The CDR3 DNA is TGTGCCAGCAGCCACCGGGACTCAAGGCGGGATACGCAGTATTTT.

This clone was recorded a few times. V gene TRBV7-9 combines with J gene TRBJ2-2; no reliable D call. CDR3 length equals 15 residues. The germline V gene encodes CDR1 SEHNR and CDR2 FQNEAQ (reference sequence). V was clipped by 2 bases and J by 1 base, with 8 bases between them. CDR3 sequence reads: CASSLHRLNTGELFF. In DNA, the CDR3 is TGTGCCAGCAGCTTACATCGGCTGAACACCGGGGAGCTGTTTTTT.

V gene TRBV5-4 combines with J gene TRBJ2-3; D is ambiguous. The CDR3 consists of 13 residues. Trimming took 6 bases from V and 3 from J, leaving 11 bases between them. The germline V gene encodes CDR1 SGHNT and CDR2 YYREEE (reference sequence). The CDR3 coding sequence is TGTGCCAGCACTAAAAGGGTTACAGATACGCAGTATTTT. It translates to CASTKRVTDTQYF.

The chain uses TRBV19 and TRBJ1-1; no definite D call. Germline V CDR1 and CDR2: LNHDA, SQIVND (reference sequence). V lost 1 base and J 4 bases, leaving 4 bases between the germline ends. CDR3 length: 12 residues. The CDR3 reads CASSIGSTEAFF. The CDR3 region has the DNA TGTGCCAGTAGTATAGGGAGCACTGAAGCTTTCTTT.

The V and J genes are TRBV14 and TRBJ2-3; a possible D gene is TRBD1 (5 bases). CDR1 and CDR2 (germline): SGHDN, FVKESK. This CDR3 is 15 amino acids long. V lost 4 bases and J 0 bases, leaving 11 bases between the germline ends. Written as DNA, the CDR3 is TGTGCCAGCAGCCTGAGACAGACGAGCACAGATACGCAGTATTTT. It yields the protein CASSLRQTSTDTQYF.

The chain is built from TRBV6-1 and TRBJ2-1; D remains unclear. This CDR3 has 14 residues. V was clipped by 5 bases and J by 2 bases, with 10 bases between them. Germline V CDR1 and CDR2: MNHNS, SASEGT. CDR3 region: CASSNQFTYNEQFF. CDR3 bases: TGTGCCAGCAGTAACCAATTTACCTACAATGAGCAGTTCTTC.

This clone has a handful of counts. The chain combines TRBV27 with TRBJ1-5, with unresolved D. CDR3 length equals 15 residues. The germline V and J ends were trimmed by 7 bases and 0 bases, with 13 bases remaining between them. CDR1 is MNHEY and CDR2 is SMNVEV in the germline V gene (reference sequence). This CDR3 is CASMPDGDSNQPQHF. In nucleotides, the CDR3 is TGTGCCAGCATGCCGGACGGGGATAGCAATCAGCCCCAGCATTTT.

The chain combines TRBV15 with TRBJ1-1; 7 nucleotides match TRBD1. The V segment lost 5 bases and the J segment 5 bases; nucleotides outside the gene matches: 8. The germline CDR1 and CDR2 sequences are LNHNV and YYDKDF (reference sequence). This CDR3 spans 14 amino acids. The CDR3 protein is CATSYSSGGTEAFF. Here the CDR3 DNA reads TGTGCCACCAGCTACTCATCAGGGGGGACTGAAGCTTTCTTT.

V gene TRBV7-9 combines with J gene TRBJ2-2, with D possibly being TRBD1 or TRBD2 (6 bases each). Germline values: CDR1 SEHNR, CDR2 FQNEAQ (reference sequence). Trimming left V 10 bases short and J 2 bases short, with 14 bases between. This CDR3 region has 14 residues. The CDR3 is CATQRGENTGELFF. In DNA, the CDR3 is TGTGCCACGCAGAGGGGGGAAAACACCGGGGAGCTGTTTTTT.

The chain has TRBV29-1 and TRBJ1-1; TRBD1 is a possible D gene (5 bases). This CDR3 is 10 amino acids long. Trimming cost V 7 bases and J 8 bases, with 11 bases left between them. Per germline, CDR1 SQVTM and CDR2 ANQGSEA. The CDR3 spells CSAGRQEAFF. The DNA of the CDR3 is TGCAGCGCAGGGCGTCAGGAAGCTTTCTTT.

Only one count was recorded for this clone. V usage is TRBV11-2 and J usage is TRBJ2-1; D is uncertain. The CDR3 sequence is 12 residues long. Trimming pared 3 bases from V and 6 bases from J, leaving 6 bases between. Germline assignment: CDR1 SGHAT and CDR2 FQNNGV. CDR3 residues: CASSFVGNEQFF. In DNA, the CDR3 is TGTGCCAGCAGCTTCGTCGGCAATGAGCAGTTCTTC.

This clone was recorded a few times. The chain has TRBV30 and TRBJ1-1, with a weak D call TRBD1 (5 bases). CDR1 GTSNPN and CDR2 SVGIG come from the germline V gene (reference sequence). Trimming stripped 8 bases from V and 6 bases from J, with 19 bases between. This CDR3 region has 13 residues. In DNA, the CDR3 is TGTGCCGGGGCTTTTGGAAGGAGGGCTGAAGCTTTCTTT. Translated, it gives CAGAFGRRAEAFF.

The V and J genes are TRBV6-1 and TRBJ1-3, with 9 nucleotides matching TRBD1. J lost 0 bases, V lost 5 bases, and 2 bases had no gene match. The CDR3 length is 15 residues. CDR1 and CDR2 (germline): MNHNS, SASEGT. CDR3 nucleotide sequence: TGTGCCAGCAGTACAGGGGGCCGCTCTGGAAACACCATATATTTT. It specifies CASSTGGRSGNTIYF.

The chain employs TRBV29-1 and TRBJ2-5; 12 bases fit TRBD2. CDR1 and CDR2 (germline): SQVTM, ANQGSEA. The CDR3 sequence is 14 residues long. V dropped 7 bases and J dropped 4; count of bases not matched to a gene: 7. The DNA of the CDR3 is TGCAGCGGGGCGGCTAGCGGGAGGGGAGAGACCCAGTACTTC. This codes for CSGAASGRGETQYF. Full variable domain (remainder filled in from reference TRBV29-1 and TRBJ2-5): SAVISQKPSRDICQRGTSLTIQCQVDSQVTMMFWYRQQPGQSLTLIATANQGSEATYESGFVIDKFPISRPNLTFSTLTVSNMSPEDSSIYLCSGAASGRGETQYFGPGTRLLVL.

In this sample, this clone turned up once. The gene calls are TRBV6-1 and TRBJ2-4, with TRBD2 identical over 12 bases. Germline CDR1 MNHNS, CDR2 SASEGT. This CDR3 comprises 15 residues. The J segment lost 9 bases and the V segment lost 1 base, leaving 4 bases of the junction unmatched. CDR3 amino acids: CASSEGLAGVSIQYF. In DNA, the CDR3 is TGTGCCAGCAGTGAAGGACTAGCGGGAGTAAGCATTCAGTACTTC.

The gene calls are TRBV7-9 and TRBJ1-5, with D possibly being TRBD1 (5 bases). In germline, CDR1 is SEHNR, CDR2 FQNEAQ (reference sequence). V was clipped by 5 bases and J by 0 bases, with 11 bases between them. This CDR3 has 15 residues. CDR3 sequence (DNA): TGTGCCAGCAGCCCGGGCGGGGCTAGCAATCAGCCCCAGCATTTT. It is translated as CASSPGGASNQPQHF.

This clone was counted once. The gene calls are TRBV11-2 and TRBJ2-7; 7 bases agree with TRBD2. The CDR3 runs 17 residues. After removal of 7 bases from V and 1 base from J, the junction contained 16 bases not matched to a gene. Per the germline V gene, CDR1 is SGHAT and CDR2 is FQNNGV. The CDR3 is CASTRPHLKRDSYEQYF. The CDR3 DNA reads TGTGCCAGCACACGACCCCACCTCAAGCGGGATTCCTACGAGCAGTACTTC.